The present T cell receptor (beta chain) was sequenced within a study of radiotherapy plus CTLA-4 blockade in lung cancer. As for the study in general: Disease control was seen in around 31% of patients, objective responses in around 20%. Whole-study findings and limits: Radiotherapy with ipilimumab was followed by blood expansion of tumor-derived clones. Reports state that early shifts in blood T cell clones, with interferon-beta, best predicted response.

Measured with immunoSEQ multiplex PCR; TCRdb has only the in-frame clones, and not every one. The repertoire holds roughly 45,000 clones, more than 60% seen once, with about 18% in the top ten. Concerning this clone: The antigen is unknown.

Germline values: CDR1 SQVTM, CDR2 ANQGSEA. Deletions cut 1 base from V and 10 bases from J, with 13 bases between. The CDR3 contains 12 residues. Material: peripheral blood, obtained from a patient treated with radiotherapy plus ipilimumab. The V and J genes are TRBV29-1 and TRBJ1-1, with D perhaps TRBD1 (5 bases). This clonotype originated in a human donor with non-small cell lung cancer who had a partial response to radiotherapy plus ipilimumab. CDR3 coding DNA: TGCAGCGTTGAAGCAGGGAGGGAGGGAGCTTTCTTT. Its protein product is CSVEAGREGAFF.